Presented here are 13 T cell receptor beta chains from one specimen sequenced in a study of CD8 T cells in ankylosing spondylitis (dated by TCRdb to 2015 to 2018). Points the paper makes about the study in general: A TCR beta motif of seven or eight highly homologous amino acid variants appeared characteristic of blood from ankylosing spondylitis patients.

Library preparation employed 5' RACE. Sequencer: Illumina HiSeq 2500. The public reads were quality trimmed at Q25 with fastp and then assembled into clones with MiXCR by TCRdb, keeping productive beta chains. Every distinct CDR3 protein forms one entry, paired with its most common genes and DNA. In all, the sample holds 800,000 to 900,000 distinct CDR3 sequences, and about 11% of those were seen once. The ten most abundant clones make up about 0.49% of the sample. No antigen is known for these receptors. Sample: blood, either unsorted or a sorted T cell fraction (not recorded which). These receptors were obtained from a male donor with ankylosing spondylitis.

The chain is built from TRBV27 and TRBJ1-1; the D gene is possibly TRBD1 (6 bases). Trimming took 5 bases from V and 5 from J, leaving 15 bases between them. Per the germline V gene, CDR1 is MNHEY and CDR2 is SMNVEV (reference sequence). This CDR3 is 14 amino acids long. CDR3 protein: CASSMSHRVTEAFF. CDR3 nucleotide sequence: TGTGCCAGCAGTATGAGCCACAGGGTGACTGAAGCTTTCTTT.

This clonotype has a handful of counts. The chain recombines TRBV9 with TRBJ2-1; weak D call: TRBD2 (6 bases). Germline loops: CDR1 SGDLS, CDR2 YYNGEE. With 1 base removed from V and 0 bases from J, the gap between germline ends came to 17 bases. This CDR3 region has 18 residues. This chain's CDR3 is CASSVRLGDKSSYNEQFF. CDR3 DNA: TGTGCCAGCAGCGTAAGACTAGGGGATAAGAGCTCCTACAATGAGCAGTTCTTC.

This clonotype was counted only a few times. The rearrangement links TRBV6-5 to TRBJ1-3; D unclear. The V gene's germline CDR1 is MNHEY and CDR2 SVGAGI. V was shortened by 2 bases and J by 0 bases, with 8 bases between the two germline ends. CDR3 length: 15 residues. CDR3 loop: CASSYGYHSGNTIYF. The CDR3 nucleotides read TGTGCCAGCAGTTACGGATATCACTCTGGAAACACCATATATTTT.

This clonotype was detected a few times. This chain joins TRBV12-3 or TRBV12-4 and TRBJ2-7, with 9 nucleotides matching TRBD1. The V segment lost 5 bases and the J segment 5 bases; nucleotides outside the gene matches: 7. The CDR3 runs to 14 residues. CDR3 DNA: TGTGCCAGCAGTCCAACACAGGGGGCCCACGAGCAGTACTTC. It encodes CASSPTQGAHEQYF.

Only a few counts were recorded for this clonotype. CDR3 loop: CSAGRGQGASDTQYF. The CDR3 DNA follows: TGCAGTGCTGGAAGGGGACAGGGGGCCTCAGATACGCAGTATTTT. J is TRBJ2-3 and V is TRBV20-1; TRBD1 aligns across 12 bases. This CDR3 is 15 amino acids long. V lost 5 bases and J lost 4; bases outside the gene matches: 7. The germline CDR1 and CDR2 sequences are DFQATT and SNEGSKA (reference sequence).

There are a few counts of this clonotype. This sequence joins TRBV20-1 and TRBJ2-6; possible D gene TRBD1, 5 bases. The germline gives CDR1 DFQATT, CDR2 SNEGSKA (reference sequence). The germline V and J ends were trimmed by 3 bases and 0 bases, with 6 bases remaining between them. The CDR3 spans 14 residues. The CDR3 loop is CSARTVSGANVLTF. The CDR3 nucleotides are TGCAGTGCTAGGACAGTCTCTGGGGCCAACGTCCTGACTTTC.

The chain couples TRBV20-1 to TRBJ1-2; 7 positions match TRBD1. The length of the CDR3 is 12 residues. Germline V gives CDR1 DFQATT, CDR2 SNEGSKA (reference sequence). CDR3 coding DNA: TGCACAGGTGGAGGGGGCGCGGGAGGCTACACCTTC. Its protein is CTGGGGAGGYTF.

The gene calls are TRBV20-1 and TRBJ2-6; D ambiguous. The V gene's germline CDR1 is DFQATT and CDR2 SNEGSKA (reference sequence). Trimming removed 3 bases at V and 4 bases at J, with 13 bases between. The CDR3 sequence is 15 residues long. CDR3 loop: CSARVQGAGANVLTF. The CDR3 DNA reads TGCAGTGCTAGGGTGCAAGGAGCGGGGGCCAACGTCCTGACTTTC.

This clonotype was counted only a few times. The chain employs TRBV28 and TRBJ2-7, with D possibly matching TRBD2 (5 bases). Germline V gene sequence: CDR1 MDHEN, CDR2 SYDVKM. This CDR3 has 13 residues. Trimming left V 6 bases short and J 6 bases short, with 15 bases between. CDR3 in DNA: TGTGCCAGCAGCACGGGGTTGGGCCGCGAGCAGTACTTC. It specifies CASSTGLGREQYF.

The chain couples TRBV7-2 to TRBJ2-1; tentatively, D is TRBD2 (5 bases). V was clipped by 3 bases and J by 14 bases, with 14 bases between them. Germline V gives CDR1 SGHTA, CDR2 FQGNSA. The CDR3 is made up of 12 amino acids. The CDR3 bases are TGTGCCAGCAGCTTCGGACTCTCAAAGGAGTTCTTC. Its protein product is CASSFGLSKEFF.

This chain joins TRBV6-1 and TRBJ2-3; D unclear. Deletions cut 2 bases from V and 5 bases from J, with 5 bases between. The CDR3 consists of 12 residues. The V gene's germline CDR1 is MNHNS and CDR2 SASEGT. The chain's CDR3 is CASSEIGDTQYF. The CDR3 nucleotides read TGTGCCAGCAGTGAAATCGGAGATACGCAGTATTTT.

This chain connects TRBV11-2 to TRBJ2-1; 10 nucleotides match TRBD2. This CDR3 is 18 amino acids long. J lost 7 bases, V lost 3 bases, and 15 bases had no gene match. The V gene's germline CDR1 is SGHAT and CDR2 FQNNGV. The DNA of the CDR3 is TGTGCCAGCAGCTTTCGACTCGGGAGCGGGGGGGCGAAGAATGAGCAGTTCTTC. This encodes CASSFRLGSGGAKNEQFF.

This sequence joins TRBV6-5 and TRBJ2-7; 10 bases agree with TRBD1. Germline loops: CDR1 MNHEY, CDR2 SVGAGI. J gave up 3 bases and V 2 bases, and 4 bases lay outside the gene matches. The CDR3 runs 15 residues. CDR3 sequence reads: CASSYQDRGIYEQYF. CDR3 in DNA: TGTGCCAGCAGTTACCAGGACAGGGGGATCTACGAGCAGTACTTC.